The T cell receptor (beta chain) described here comes from a study of tumor-infiltrating lymphocytes in primary liver carcinoma. The overall study: Ages ranged from 30 to 69, with HCC or mixed HCC-cholangiocarcinoma.

CDR1 MDHEN and CDR2 SYDVKM come from the germline V gene. This CDR3 spans 18 amino acids. The study, taken as a whole, reports: Tumor region pairs showed greater overlap than either tumor-adjacent or tumor-blood pairs did.

Turning to this clonotype: What it recognizes is unknown. Mismatch with germline at one junction end may stem from a read error.

Extraction of RNA together with DNA used 20-30 mg of unsorted bulk tissue. With 500 ng total RNA as template and a constant-region primer, TCR beta cDNA was made. Three-round nested multiplex PCR performed with slightly modified ARM-PCR produced the TCR beta libraries. Use of TRBV1-TRBV30 forward primers with a C-beta reverse primer characterized the first two PCR rounds, which lasted ten to eleven cycles each. A single record per CDR3 protein comes from TCRdb applying MiXCR to the multiplex PCR reads. The profile shows 20,000 to 30,000 distinct CDR3 sequences, approximately 77% of them singletons. The receptor was isolated from a woman in her 30s with primary liver carcinoma and hepatitis B virus infection. V usage is TRBV28 and J usage is TRBJ2-7; D is ambiguous. The source material was liver tumor tissue from sampling region 5. Subset defined: tumor region T5, tumor centre. The CDR3 sequence: CASTFYIPSKQSSYEQYF. In DNA, the CDR3 is TGTGCTAGCACTTTCTACATACCCAGCAAACAAAGTAGCTACGAGCAGTACTTC.